This T cell receptor (beta chain) was sequenced during a study of cytomegalovirus exposure and HLA in healthy donors. Primers for the PCR totalled 60 Vbeta and 13 Jbeta. Sequencing used immunoSEQ multiplex PCR; TCRdb keeps in-frame clones, though not all of them. Here the sample spans 150,000 to 200,000 clones, around 81% being singletons. Study-level points and caveats: Later analysis identified a missense DCLRE1C variant that was linked to TCR beta V- and J-gene trimming. Within an earlier analysis, most TCR beta V segments proved productive either about 90% or about 30% of the time.

As for this clone: Its antigen remains unidentified.

The CDR3 contains 12 residues. V was trimmed by 8 bases and J by 2 bases, leaving 12 bases between them. Germline CDR1 is SQVTM and CDR2 is ANQGSEA. The chain is built from TRBV29-1 and TRBJ1-2; a possible D gene is TRBD1 (6 bases). The TCR comes from a young woman in good health and CMV-seropositive. The sequenced sample consisted of PBMCs. CDR3 amino acids: CSSRDTNYGYTF. The CDR3 DNA follows: TGCAGCTCCCGGGACACCAACTATGGCTACACCTTC.